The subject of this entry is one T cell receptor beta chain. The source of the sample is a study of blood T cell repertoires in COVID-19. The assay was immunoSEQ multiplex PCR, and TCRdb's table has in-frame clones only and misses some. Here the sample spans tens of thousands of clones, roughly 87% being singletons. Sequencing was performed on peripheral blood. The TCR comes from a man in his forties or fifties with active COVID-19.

CDR3 amino acids: CASGPAGVTGELFF. CDR3 nucleotides: TGTGCTAGTGGGCCGGCGGGAGTCACCGGGGAGCTGTTTTTT. This sequence joins TRBV12-5 and TRBJ2-2; 7 nucleotides line up with TRBD2. The CDR3 has 14 residues. Germline V CDR1 and CDR2: LGHNT, FRNRAP. V shed 6 bases, J shed 4 bases, and the junction held 5 bases outside the gene matches.